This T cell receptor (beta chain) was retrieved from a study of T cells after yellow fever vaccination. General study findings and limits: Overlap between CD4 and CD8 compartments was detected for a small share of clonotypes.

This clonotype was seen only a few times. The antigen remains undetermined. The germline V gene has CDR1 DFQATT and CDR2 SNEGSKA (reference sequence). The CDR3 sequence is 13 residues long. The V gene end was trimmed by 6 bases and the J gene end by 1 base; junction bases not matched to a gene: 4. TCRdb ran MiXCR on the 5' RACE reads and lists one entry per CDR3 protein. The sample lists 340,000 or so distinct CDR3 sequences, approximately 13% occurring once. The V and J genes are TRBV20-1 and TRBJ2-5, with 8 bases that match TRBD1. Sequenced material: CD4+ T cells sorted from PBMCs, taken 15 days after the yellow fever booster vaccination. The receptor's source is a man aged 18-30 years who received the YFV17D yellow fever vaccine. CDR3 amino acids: CSAMDRAQETQYF. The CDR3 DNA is TGCAGTGCAATGGACAGGGCCCAAGAGACCCAGTACTTC.